The 12 T cell receptor beta chains listed next were all sequenced from one sample in a study of blood T cell repertoires in COVID-19 (TCRdb year 2020). Library method: the immunoSEQ multiplex PCR assay. TCRdb re-hosts the immuneACCESS table, in-frame sequences only. Its copies lack some clones; in the studies checked, an unresolved V gene accounts for under half of them, and the cause for the rest is not known. This sample is represented by about 140,000 clones; more than 65% of them were singletons. The ten largest clonotypes hold 9.5% to 13% of the sample. The sample consisted of peripheral blood. The receptor set was obtained from a man aged 60 to 69 with active or convalescent COVID-19.

This sequence joins TRBV11-2 and TRBJ2-4; the D is unclear. This CDR3 has 15 residues. Between the trimmed V and J ends, which lost 0 bases and 10 bases, there was a span of 16 bases. Germline V lookup: CDR1 SGHAT, CDR2 FQNNGV. The CDR3: CASSLESSWSAIQYF. CDR3 nucleotides: TGTGCCAGCAGCTTAGAAAGTAGTTGGTCCGCTATTCAGTACTTC.

This rearrangement joins TRBV7-2 to TRBJ2-4, with 9 positions matching TRBD2. V shed 5 bases and J 5 bases; nucleotides not matched to a gene: 10. Per the germline V gene, CDR1 is SGHTA and CDR2 is FQGNSA. The CDR3 contains 16 residues. In DNA form, the CDR3 reads TGTGCCAGCAGCCCCGGTGGGGCGGGGGGGCAAAACATTCAGTACTTC. Translation gives CASSPGGAGGQNIQYF.

This clone has only one observation. V and J are TRBV12-3 or TRBV12-4 and TRBJ1-1; D possibly corresponds to TRBD1 (6 bases). Between the trimmed V and J ends, which lost 1 base and 7 bases, there was a span of 7 bases. There are 12 residues in the CDR3. The CDR3 protein is CASSLGQVEAFF. The CDR3 coding sequence is TGTGCCAGCAGTTTAGGACAGGTTGAAGCTTTCTTT.

The count of this clone is one. This sequence joins TRBV27 and TRBJ2-2; D ambiguous. Germline CDR1 MNHEY, CDR2 SMNVEV (reference sequence). The CDR3 contains 15 residues. Trimming removed 3 bases at V and 2 bases at J, with 10 bases between. This CDR3 reads CASSFRWSNTGELFF. In nucleotides, the CDR3 is TGTGCCAGCAGTTTTAGGTGGAGTAACACCGGGGAGCTGTTTTTT.

This chain joins TRBV3-1 (or the pseudogene TRBV3-2) and TRBJ2-6, with D possibly matching TRBD1 (6 bases). V was shortened by 6 bases and J by 0 bases, with 9 bases between the two germline ends. CDR1 and CDR2 (germline): LGHDT, YNNKEL (reference sequence). The CDR3 consists of 15 residues. CDR3 sequence (DNA): TGTGCCAGCAGGTGGACAGTCTCTGGGGCCAACGTCCTGACTTTC. Protein: CASRWTVSGANVLTF.

This chain links TRBV7-6 with TRBJ2-2; TRBD2 agrees at 7 bases. Germline lookup yields CDR1 SGHVS and CDR2 FNYEAQ. With 3 bases clipped from V and 1 base from J, the junction kept 8 bases outside the gene matches. This CDR3 has 17 amino acids. The CDR3 spells CASSFGGGALNTGELFF. CDR3 nucleotide sequence: TGTGCCAGCAGCTTTGGGGGAGGGGCATTGAACACCGGGGAGCTGTTTTTT.

This chain links TRBV19 with TRBJ1-1; TRBD1 matches 7 bases. This CDR3 is 13 amino acids long. V lost 10 bases to trimming and J lost 1 base; unmatched junction nucleotides: 6. CDR1 is LNHDA and CDR2 is SQIVND in the germline V gene (reference sequence). As DNA, the CDR3 is TGTGCCACAACCCGGACAGGGAACACTGAAGCTTTCTTT. Amino acid sequence: CATTRTGNTEAFF.

The chain employs TRBV6-2 or TRBV6-3 and TRBJ1-1; D perhaps matches TRBD1 (6 bases). V lost 5 bases to trimming and J lost 4 bases, with 14 bases between them. Looked up from germline, CDR1 is MNHEY and CDR2 is SVGEGT. The CDR3 contains 14 residues. The CDR3 sequence is CASSNTGLGTEAFF. CDR3 coding DNA: TGTGCCAGCAGTAATACAGGGTTGGGCACTGAAGCTTTCTTT.

The rearrangement links TRBV15 to TRBJ1-1; 8 bases fit TRBD1. The CDR3 sequence is 15 residues long. Looked up from germline, CDR1 is LNHNV and CDR2 is YYDKDF (reference sequence). V gave up 4 bases and J gave up 2 bases; unmatched junction bases: 6. Here the CDR3 DNA reads TGTGCCACCAGCATCGAGACAGGGGTAAACACTGAAGCTTTCTTT. It encodes CATSIETGVNTEAFF.

This rearrangement joins TRBV27 to TRBJ1-5; D possibly corresponds to TRBD1 (6 bases). V lost 2 bases to trimming and J lost 2 bases, with 10 bases between them. This CDR3 region has 15 residues. Germline V gives CDR1 MNHEY, CDR2 SMNVEV (reference sequence). CDR3 region: CASSLVGGGNQPQHF. In nucleotides, the CDR3 is TGTGCCAGCAGTTTAGTAGGGGGAGGCAATCAGCCCCAGCATTTT.

This clone has only a few counts. The rearrangement joins TRBV2 to TRBJ1-2; possible D gene TRBD1, 5 bases. The V end lost 3 bases, the J end lost 4 bases, and 12 bases lay between the germline ends. The germline CDR1 and CDR2 sequences are SNHLY and FYNNEI. CDR3 size: 14 residues. CDR3 in amino acids: CASSEETASYGYTF. CDR3 nucleotide sequence: TGTGCCAGCAGTGAGGAGACAGCGAGCTATGGCTACACCTTC. The full variable domain, with the rest looked up from reference TRBV2 and TRBJ1-2, is EPEVTQTPSHQVTQMGQEVILRCVPISNHLYFYWYRQILGQKVEFLVSFYNNEISEKSEIFDDQFSVERPDGSNFTLKIRSTKLEDSAMYFCASSEETASYGYTFGSGTRLTVV.

In DNA form, the CDR3 reads TGTGCCAGCAGCTTCGCGCCCGGCAGGGGGCACAATGAGCAGTTCTTC. Translation: CASSFAPGRGHNEQFF. The V call is TRBV11-3, the J call TRBJ2-1; TRBD1 matches 8 bases. Trimming removed 3 bases from V and 5 bases from J; junction bases left unmatched: 9. This CDR3 has 16 amino acids. CDR1 SGHNT and CDR2 YENEEA come from the germline V gene.